This T cell receptor (beta chain) was observed in a study of beta chain features in type 1 diabetes. TCRB transcripts that were expressed got sequenced, as all of the isolated RNA had been reverse transcribed. The study sequenced naive, central memory and regulatory T cell samples to an average of approximately 4 million reads. This table comes from immunoSEQ multiplex PCR, and its TCRdb copy is limited to in-frame clones, with some not included. The table has about 160,000 clones, approximately 8% seen once. CDR3 length: 16 amino acids. Per the germline V gene, CDR1 is MNHNY and CDR2 is SVGAGI (reference sequence). The ends were cut back, 8 bases at V and 1 base at J, with 18 bases in the middle. Of note for this clone: Its antigen remains unknown.

Study-wide findings and caveats: When Type 1 diabetes patients were examined, their TCRB CDR3s proved moderately but significantly shorter in all four CD4+ subsets. Since sequencing was performed on cDNA, cells with high TCR expression could be over-represented. Any HLA-type effect on TCRB rearrangement remained unresolved here.

This clonotype was obtained from a man between 18 and 35 years old with type 1 diabetes. Sequencing used central memory CD4+ T cells from blood. The V call is TRBV6-6, the J call TRBJ2-4, with D possibly being TRBD1 (6 bases). The CDR3 loop reads CASADSGALAKNIQYF. CDR3 nucleotides: TGTGCCAGCGCCGACTCAGGGGCCTTGGCCAAAAACATTCAGTACTTC.